This T cell receptor (beta chain) is from a study of T cells in Graves' hyperthyroidism and ophthalmopathy. Study results and limitations: With a median lead of 6.5 months before onset, the model predicted ophthalmopathy.

Authors of the study amplified TCR beta CDR3 regions from RNA transcripts. Carried out on the TCR CDR3, a first-round RT-PCR used the HTBI primer set. MiXCR was run by TCRdb on the multiplex PCR reads, yielding one entry per CDR3 protein. This table has more than 450,000 distinct CDR3 sequences, less than 20% appearing once. In the case of this clonotype: Its target is not known.

Each diagnosis drew on symptoms, thyroxine, TRAb, thyroid ultrasound and orbital computed tomography findings. CDR1 is SNHLY and CDR2 is FYNNEI in the germline V gene. The CDR3 is 15 amino acids. After removal of 6 bases from V and 5 bases from J, the junction contained 12 bases not matched to a gene. Sequenced material: blood. The J gene is TRBJ2-7, the V gene TRBV2, with 8 bases matching TRBD1. The sequence came from a man in his forties or fifties with Graves' ophthalmopathy. CDR3 amino acids: CASRKGPGGKDEQYF. The CDR3, as DNA: TGTGCCAGCAGGAAAGGGCCAGGGGGCAAGGACGAGCAGTACTTC.